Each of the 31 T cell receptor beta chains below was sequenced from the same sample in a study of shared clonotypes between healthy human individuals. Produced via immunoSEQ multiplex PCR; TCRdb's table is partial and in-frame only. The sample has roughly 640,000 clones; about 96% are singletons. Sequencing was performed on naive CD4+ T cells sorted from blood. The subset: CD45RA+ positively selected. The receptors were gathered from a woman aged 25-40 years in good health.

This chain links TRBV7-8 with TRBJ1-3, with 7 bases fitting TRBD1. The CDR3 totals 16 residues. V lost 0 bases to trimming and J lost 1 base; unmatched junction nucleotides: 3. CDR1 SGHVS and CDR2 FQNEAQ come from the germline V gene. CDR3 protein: CASSLASTGSGNTIYF. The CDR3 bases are TGTGCCAGCAGCTTAGCGTCGACAGGGTCTGGAAACACCATATATTTT.

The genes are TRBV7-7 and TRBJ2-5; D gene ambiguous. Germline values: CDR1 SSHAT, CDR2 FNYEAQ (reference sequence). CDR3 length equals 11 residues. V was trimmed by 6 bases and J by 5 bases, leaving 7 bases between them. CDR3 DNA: TGTGCCAGCAGTGCCGGGGAGACCCAGTACTTC. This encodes CASSAGETQYF.

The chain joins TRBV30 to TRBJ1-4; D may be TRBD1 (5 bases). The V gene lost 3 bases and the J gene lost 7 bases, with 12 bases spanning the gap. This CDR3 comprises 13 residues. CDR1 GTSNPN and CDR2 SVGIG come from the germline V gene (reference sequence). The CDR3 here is CAWRPMGVEKLFF. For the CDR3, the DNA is TGTGCCTGGAGGCCTATGGGGGTTGAAAAACTGTTTTTT. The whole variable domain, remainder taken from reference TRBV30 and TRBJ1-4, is SQTIHQWPATLVQPVGSPLSLECTVEGTSNPNLYWYRQAAGRGLQLLFYSVGIGQISSEVPQNLSASRPQDRQFILSSKKLLLSDSGFYLCAWRPMGVEKLFFGSGTQLSVL.

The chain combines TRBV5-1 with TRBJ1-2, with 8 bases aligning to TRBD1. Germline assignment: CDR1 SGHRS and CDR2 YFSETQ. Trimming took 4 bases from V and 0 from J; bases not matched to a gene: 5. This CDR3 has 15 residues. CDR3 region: CASSADRGANYGYTF. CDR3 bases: TGCGCCAGCAGCGCAGACAGGGGAGCTAACTATGGCTACACCTTC.

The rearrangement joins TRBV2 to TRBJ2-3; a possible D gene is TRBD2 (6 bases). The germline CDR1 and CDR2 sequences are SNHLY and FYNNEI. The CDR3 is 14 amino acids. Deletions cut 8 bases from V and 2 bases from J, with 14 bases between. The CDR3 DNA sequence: TGTGCCAGCCGCCGACGGGAGAACACAGATACGCAGTATTTT. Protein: CASRRRENTDTQYF.

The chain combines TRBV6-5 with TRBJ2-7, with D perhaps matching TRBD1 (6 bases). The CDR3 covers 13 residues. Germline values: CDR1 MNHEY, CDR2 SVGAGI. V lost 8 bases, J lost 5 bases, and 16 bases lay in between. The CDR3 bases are TGTGCCAGCGGACTGCAGGGGAGCCACGAGCAGTACTTC. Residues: CASGLQGSHEQYF.

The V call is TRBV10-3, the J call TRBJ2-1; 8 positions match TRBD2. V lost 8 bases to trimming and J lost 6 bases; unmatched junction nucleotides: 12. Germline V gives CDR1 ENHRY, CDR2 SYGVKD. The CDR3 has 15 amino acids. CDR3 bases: TGTGCCATCGGCTCTGGAGCGGGAGTCAGCAATGAGCAGTTCTTC. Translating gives CAIGSGAGVSNEQFF.

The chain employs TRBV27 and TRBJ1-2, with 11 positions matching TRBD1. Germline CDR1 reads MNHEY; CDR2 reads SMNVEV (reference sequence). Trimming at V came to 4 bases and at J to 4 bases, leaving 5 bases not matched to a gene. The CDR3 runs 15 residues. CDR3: CASSSWDRGVYGYTF. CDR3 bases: TGTGCCAGCAGTTCCTGGGACAGGGGGGTCTATGGCTACACCTTC.

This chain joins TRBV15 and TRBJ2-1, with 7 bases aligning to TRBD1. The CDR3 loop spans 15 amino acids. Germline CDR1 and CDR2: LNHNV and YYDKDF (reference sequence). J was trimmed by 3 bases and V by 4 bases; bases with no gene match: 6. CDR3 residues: CATSIYRGYYNEQFF. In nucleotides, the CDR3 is TGTGCCACCAGCATTTACAGGGGTTACTACAATGAGCAGTTCTTC.

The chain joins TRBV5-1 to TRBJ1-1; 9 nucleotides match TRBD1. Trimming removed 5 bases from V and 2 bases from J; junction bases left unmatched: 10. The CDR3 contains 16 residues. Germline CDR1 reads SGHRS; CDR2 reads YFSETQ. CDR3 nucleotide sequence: TGCGCCAGCAGGTCTACCAAGGGACAGGGCAACACTGAAGCTTTCTTT. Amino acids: CASRSTKGQGNTEAFF.

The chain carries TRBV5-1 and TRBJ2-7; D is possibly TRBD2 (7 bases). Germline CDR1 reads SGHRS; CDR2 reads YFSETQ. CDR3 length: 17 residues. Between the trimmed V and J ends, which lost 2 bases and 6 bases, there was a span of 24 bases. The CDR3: CASSFIAGGRSESEQYF. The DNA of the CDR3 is TGCGCCAGCAGCTTTATCGCCGGGGGGCGATCGGAATCCGAGCAGTACTTC.

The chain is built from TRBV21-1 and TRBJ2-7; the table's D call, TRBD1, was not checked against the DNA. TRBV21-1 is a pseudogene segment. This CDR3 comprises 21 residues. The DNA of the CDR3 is TGTGCCAGCAGCAAATTTGAATTTGGGGGACAGGGACCCAAATCGACCTACGAGCAGTACTTC. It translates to CASSKFEFGGQGPKSTYEQYF.

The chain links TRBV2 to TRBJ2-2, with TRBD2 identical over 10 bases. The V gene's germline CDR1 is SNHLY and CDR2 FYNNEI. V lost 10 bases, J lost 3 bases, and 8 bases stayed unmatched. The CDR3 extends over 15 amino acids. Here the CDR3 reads CAILAGGEDTGELFF. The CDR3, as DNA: TGTGCCATCTTAGCGGGAGGAGAGGACACCGGGGAGCTGTTTTTT. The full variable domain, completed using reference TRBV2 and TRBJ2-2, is EPEVTQTPSHQVTQMGQEVILRCVPISNHLYFYWYRQILGQKVEFLVSFYNNEISEKSEIFDDQFSVERPDGSNFTLKIRSTKLEDSAMYFCAILAGGEDTGELFFGEGSRLTVL.

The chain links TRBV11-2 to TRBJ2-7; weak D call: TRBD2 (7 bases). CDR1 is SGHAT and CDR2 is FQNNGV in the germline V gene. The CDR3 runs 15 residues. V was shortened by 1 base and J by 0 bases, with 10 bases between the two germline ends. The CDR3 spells CASSLGGGLSYEQYF. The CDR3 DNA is TGTGCCAGCAGCTTAGGCGGGGGCCTCTCCTACGAGCAGTACTTC.

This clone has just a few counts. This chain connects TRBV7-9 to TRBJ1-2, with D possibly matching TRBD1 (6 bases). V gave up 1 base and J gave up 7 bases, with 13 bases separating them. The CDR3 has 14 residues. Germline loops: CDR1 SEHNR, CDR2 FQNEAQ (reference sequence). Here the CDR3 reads CASSLGRGRIGYTF. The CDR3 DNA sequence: TGTGCCAGCAGCTTAGGCCGGGGGCGCATTGGCTACACCTTC. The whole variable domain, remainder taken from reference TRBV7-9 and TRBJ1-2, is DTGVSQNPRHKITKRGQNVTFRCDPISEHNRLYWYRQTLGQGPEFLTYFQNEAQLEKSRLLSDRFSAERPKGSFSTLEIQRTEQGDSAMYLCASSLGRGRIGYTFGSGTRLTVV.

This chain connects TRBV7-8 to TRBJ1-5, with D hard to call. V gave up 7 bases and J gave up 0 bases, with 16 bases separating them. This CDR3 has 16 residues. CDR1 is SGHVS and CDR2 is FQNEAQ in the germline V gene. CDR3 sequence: CASTPVGSFSNQPQHF. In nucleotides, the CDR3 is TGTGCCAGCACCCCCGTAGGCAGTTTTAGCAATCAGCCCCAGCATTTT.

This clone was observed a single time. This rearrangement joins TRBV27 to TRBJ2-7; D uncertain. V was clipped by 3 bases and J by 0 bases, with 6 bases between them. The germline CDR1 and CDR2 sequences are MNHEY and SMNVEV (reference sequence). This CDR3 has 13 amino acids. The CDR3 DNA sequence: TGTGCCAGCAGTTTCCGTGTCTCCTACGAGCAGTACTTC. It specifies CASSFRVSYEQYF.

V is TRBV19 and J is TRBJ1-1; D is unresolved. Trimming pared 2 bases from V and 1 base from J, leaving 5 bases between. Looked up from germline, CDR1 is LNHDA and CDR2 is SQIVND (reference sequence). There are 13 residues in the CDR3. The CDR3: CASSIQPNTEAFF. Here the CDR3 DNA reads TGTGCCAGTAGTATACAACCGAACACTGAAGCTTTCTTT. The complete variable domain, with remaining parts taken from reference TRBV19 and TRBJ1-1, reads DGGITQSPKYLFRKEGQNVTLSCEQNLNHDAMYWYRQDPGQGLRLIYYSQIVNDFQKGDIAEGYSVSREKKESFPLTVTSAQKNPTAFYLCASSIQPNTEAFFGQGTRLTVV.

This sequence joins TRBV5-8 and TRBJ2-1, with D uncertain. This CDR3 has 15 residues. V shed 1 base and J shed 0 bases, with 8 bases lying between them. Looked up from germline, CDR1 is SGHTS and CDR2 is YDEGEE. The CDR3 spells CASSLSGRSYNEQFF. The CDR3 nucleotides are TGTGCCAGCAGCTTGTCCGGGCGCTCCTACAATGAGCAGTTCTTC.

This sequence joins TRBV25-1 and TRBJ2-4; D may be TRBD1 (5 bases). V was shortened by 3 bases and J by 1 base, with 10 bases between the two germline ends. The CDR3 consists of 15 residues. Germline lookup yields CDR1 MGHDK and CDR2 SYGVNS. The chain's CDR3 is CASSEGLGAKNIQYF. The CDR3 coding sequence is TGTGCCAGCAGTGAGGGGCTCGGGGCCAAAAACATTCAGTACTTC.

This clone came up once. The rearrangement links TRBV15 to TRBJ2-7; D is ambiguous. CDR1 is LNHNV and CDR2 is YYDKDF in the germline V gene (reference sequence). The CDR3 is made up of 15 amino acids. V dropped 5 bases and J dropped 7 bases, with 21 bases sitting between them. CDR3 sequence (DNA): TGTGCCACCAGCCCAGGTTCTGAGTTCTCTCGGGAGCAGTACTTC. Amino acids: CATSPGSEFSREQYF.

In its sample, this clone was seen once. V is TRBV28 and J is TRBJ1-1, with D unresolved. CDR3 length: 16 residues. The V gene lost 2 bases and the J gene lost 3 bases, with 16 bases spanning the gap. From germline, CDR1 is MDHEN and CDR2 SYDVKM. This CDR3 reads CASSLGPLVRDTEAFF. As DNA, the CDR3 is TGTGCCAGCAGTTTAGGCCCCTTAGTTAGGGACACTGAAGCTTTCTTT.

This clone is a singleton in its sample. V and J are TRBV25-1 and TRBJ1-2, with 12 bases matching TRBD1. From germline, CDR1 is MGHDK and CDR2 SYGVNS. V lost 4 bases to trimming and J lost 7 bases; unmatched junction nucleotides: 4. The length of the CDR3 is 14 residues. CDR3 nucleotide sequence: TGTGCCAGCAGTGGGCCGGGACAGGGGGCTGGCTACACCTTC. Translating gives CASSGPGQGAGYTF.

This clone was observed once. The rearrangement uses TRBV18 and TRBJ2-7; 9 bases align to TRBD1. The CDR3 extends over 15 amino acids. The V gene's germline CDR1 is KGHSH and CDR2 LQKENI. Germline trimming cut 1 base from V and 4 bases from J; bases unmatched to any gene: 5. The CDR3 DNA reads TGTGCCAGCTCACCACGGACGGGACAGGGATACGAGCAGTACTTC. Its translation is CASSPRTGQGYEQYF.

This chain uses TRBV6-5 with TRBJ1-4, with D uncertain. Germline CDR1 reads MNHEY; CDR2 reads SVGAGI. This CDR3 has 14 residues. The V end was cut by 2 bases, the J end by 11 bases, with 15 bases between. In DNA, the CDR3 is TGTGCCAGCAGTTACGAGACCTCCGGGCGGAAACTGTTTTTT. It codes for CASSYETSGRKLFF.

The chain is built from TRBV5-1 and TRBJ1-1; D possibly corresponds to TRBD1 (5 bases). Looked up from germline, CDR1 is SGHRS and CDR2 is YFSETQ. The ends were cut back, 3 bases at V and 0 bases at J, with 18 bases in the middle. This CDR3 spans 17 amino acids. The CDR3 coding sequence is TGCGCCAGCAGCTACACCCATTTGGGGGGGGTGAACACTGAAGCTTTCTTT. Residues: CASSYTHLGGVNTEAFF.

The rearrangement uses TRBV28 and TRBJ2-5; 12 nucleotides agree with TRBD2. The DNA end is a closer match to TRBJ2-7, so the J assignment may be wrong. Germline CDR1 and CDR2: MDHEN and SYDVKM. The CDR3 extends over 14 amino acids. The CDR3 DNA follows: TGTGCCAGCACCCGGACTAGCGGGACCTACGAGCAGTACTTC. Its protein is CASTRTSGTYEQYF.

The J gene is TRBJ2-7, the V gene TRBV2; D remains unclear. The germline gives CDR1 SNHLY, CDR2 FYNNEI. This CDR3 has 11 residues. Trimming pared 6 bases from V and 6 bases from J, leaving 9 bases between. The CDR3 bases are TGTGCCAGCAGGTCCTGGGGCGAGCAGTACTTC. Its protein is CASRSWGEQYF.

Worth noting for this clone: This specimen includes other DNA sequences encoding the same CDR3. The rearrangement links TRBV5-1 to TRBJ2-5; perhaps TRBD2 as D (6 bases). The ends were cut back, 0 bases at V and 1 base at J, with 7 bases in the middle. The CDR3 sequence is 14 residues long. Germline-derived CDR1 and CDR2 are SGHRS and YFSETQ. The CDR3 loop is CASSLAAGQETQYF. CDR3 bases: TGCGCCAGCAGCTTGGCAGCGGGCCAAGAGACCCAGTACTTC.

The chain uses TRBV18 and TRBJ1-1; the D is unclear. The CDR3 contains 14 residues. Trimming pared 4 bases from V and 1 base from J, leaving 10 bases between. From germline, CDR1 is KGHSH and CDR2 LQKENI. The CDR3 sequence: CASSLLVPNTEAFF. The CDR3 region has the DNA TGTGCCAGCTCACTCTTGGTTCCGAACACTGAAGCTTTCTTT.

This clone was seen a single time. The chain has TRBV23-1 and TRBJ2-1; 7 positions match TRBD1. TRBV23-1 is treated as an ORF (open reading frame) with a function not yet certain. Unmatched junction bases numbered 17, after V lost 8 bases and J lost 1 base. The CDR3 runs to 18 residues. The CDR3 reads CASEAKYRGSDSYNEQFF. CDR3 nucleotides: TGCGCCAGCGAGGCTAAATACAGGGGCTCCGATTCCTACAATGAGCAGTTCTTC.